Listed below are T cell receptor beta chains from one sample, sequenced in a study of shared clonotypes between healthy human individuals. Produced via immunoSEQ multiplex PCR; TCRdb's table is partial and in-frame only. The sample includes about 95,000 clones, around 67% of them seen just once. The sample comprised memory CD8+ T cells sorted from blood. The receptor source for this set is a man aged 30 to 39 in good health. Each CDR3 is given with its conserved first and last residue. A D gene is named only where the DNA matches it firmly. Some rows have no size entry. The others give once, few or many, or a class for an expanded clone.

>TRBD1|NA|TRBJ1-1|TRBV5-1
CASSSPGQTLGTEAFF
TGCGCCAGCAGCTCCCCGGGACAGACCTTGGGCACTGAAGCTTTCTTT
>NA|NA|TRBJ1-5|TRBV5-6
CASSLAGNQPQHF
TGTGCCAGCAGCTTGGCGGGGAATCAGCCCCAGCATTTT
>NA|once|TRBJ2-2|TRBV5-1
CASSSAPGRQAGELFF
TGCGCCAGCAGCTCGGCCCCGGGACGACAGGCCGGGGAGCTGTTTTTT
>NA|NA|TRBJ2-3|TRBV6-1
CASSTPRGDTQYF
TGTGCCAGCAGTACACCGAGGGGGGATACGCAGTATTTT
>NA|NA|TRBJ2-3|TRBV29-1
CSSRAGSTDTQYF
TGCAGCTCTCGTGCGGGAAGCACAGATACGCAGTATTTT
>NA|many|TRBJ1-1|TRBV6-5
CASRAGAKTFF
TGTGCCAGCAGGGCGGGGGCCAAGACTTTCTTT
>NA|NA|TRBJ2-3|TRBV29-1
CSVELGSWQGRTDTQYF
TGCAGCGTTGAACTTGGAAGTTGGCAGGGGCGCACAGATACGCAGTATTTT
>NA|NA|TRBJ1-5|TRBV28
CASRTDSTRQPQHF
TGTGCCAGCAGAACGGACAGCACCAGACAGCCCCAGCATTTT
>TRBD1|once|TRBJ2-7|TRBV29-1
CSVEGGTGAYEQYF
TGCAGCGTTGAAGGGGGGACAGGGGCCTACGAGCAGTACTTC
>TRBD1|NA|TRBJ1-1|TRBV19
CASSRQGAEAFF
TGTGCCAGTAGTCGGCAGGGGGCTGAAGCTTTCTTT
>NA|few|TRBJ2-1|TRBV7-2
CASSLGHNNEQFF
TGTGCCAGCAGCTTAGGGCACAACAATGAGCAGTTCTTC
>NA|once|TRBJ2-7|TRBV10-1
CASSDSTIYEQYF
TGCGCCAGCAGTGATTCGACTATCTACGAGCAGTACTTC
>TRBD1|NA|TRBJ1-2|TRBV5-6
CASSLGQGEKRGYGYTF
TGTGCCAGCAGCTTAGGACAGGGCGAGAAGAGGGGCTATGGCTACACCTTC
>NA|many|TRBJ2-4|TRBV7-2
CAGEGAKNIQYF
TGTGCCGGAGAAGGAGCTAAAAACATTCAGTACTTC
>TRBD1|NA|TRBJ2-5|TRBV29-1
CSVEGGTGEETQYF
TGCAGCGTTGAAGGGGGGACAGGGGAAGAGACCCAGTACTTC
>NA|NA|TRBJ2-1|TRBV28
CASSVDAINEQFF
TGTGCCAGCAGCGTGGACGCGATCAATGAGCAGTTCTTC
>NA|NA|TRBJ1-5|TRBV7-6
CASSLAPGHNQPQHF
TGTGCCAGCAGCTTAGCGCCGGGACACAATCAGCCCCAGCATTTT
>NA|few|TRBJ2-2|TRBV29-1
CSVDTNSGELFF
TGCAGCGTTGATACGAACTCCGGGGAGCTGTTTTTT
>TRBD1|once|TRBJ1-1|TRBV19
CASSLQGVTEAFF
TGTGCCAGTAGTTTGCAGGGGGTCACTGAAGCTTTCTTT
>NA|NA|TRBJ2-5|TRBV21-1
CASSKDKRGETQYF
TGTGCCAGCAGCAAGGACAAACGAGGGGAGACCCAGTACTTC
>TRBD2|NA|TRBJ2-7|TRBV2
CASSETSGSVYEQYF
TGTGCCAGCAGTGAGACTAGCGGGAGTGTCTACGAGCAGTACTTC
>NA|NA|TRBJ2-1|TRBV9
CASSVDRENPSSGTFGYNEQFF
TGTGCCAGCAGCGTGGACAGGGAGAACCCGTCTAGCGGGACTTTTGGCTACAATGAGCAGTTCTTC
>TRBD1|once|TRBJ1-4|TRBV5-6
CASSSGTGDPKLFF
TGTGCCAGCAGCTCCGGGACAGGGGATCCGAAACTGTTTTTT
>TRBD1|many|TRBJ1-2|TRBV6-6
CASSRGLEGWEDGYTF
TGTGCCAGCAGCAGGGGGTTAGAAGGTTGGGAGGATGGCTACACCTTC
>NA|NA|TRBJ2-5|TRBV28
CASKTDLWAETQYF
TGTGCCAGCAAGACGGATCTCTGGGCCGAGACCCAGTACTTC
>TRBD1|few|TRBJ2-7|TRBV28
CASEWTGPSSYEQYF
TGTGCCAGCGAGTGGACAGGGCCTAGCTCCTACGAGCAGTACTTC
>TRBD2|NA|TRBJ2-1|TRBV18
CASSPIGTGRERYEQFF
TGTGCCAGCTCACCCATCGGGACGGGGCGGGAGAGGTATGAGCAGTTCTTC
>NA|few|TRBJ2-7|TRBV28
CATDNLYEQYF
TGTGCCACCGACAACCTCTACGAGCAGTACTTC
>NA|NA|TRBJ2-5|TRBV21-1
CASSKRDRAIFRQETQYF
TGTGCCAGCAGCAAGAGGGACAGGGCGATTTTTAGGCAAGAGACCCAGTACTTC
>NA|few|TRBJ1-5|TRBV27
CASSLNGGNGQPQHF
TGTGCCAGCAGTTTAAACGGGGGGAATGGGCAGCCCCAGCATTTT
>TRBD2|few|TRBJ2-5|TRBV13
CASSSRGASGRVQETQYF
TGTGCCAGCAGCTCTCGGGGGGCTAGCGGGAGGGTCCAAGAGACCCAGTACTTC
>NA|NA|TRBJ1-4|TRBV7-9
CASSSIDLVSNEKLFF
TGTGCCAGCAGCTCAATAGACCTCGTCTCGAATGAAAAACTGTTTTTT
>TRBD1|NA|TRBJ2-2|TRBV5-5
CASSPGTGTFGELFF
TGTGCCAGCAGCCCGGGGACAGGGACTTTTGGGGAGCTGTTTTTT